The clone carrying this T cell receptor (beta chain) was recorded a few times. As yet, its antigen is unknown. The data stem from a study of tumor-infiltrating lymphocytes in primary liver carcinoma. Across the study: Donors underwent surgery for histopathologically diagnosed primary liver carcinoma. Patients included men and women of 30 to 69 years. Study outcomes and limitations: Blood's top-250-clone fraction was significantly lower than that of tumors (p = 0.039).

The template, about 500 ng total RNA, yielded TCR beta cDNA made with a constant-region primer. Three-round nested multiplex PCR performed with slightly modified ARM-PCR produced the TCR beta libraries. TCRdb re-derived calls from the multiplex PCR reads in MiXCR, one entry per CDR3 protein. The sample includes about 330,000 distinct CDR3 sequences, approximately 64% of them seen just once. Blood RNA originated from unsorted whole blood, with germline DNA additionally extracted. Source material: peripheral blood. The origin of this receptor is a man aged 35 to 55 with primary liver carcinoma and hepatitis B virus infection.

CDR3: CASSVAGSSGNTIYF. The CDR3 DNA is TGTGCCAGCAGTGTAGCCGGCAGCTCTGGAAACACCATATATTTT. The V gene is TRBV2, the J gene TRBJ1-3; no definite D call. CDR1 and CDR2 from the germline V gene are SNHLY and FYNNEI. CDR3 length: 15 residues. V was clipped by 4 bases and J by 0 bases, with 10 bases between them. The complete variable domain, with remaining parts taken from reference TRBV2 and TRBJ1-3, reads EPEVTQTPSHQVTQMGQEVILRCVPISNHLYFYWYRQILGQKVEFLVSFYNNEISEKSEIFDDQFSVERPDGSNFTLKIRSTKLEDSAMYFCASSVAGSSGNTIYFGEGSWLTVV.